This T cell receptor beta chain came from a study of cytotoxic CD8 clonotypes in ibrutinib-treated CLL. Profiled with immunoSEQ multiplex PCR; TCRdb holds only in-frame clones, not every one. The table lists some 130,000 clones, around four fifths of them singletons. J lost 3 bases, V lost 0 bases, and 4 bases had no gene match. This CDR3 comprises 15 residues. CDR1 is GTSNPN and CDR2 is SVGIG in the germline V gene (reference sequence). The sequenced sample was PBMCs, obtained after 24 months of ibrutinib treatment. This clonotype was obtained from a human donor with chronic lymphocytic leukemia. The chain is built from TRBV30 and TRBJ1-4, with TRBD1 identical over 7 bases. The CDR3 sequence is CAWSVTGQPNEKLFF. The CDR3 coding sequence is TGTGCCTGGAGTGTAACGGGACAGCCTAATGAAAAACTGTTTTTT. The full variable domain, with the rest looked up from reference TRBV30 and TRBJ1-4, is SQTIHQWPATLVQPVGSPLSLECTVEGTSNPNLYWYRQAAGRGLQLLFYSVGIGQISSEVPQNLSASRPQDRQFILSSKKLLLSDSGFYLCAWSVTGQPNEKLFFGSGTQLSVL.